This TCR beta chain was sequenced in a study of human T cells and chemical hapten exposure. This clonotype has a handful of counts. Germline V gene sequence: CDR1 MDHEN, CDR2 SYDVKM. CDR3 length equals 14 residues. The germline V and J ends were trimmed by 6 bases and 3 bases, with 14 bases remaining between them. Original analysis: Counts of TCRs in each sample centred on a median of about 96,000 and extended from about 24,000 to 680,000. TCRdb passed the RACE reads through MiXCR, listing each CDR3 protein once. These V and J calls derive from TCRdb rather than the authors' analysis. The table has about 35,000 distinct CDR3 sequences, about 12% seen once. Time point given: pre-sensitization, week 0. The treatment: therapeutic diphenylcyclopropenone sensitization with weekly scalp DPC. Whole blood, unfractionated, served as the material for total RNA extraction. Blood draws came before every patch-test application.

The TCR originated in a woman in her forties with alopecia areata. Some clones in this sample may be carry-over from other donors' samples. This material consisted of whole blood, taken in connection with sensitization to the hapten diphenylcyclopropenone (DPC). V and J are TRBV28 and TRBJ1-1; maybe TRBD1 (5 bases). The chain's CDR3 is CASSVTLGDTEAFF. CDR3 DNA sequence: TGTGCCAGCAGCGTAACTCTAGGGGACACTGAAGCTTTCTTT.